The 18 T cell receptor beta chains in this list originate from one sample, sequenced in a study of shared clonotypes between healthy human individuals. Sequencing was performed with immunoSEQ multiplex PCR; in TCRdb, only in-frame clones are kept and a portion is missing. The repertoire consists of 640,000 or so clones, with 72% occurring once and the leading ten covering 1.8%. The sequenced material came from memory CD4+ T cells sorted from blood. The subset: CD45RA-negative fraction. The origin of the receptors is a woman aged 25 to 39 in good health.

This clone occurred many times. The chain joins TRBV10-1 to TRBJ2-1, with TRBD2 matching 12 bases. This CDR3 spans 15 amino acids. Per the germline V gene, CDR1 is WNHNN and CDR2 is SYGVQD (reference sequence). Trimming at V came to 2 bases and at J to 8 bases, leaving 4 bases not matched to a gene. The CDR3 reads CASSEGLAGIYEQFF. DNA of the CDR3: TGCGCCAGCAGTGAGGGACTAGCGGGAATCTATGAGCAGTTCTTC.

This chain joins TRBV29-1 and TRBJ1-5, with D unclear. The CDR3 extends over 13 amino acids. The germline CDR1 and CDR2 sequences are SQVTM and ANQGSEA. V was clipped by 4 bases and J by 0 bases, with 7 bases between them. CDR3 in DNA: TGCAGCGTTGCAGATGATAGCAATCAGCCCCAGCATTTT. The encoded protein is CSVADDSNQPQHF. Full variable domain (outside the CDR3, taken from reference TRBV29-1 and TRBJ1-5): SAVISQKPSRDICQRGTSLTIQCQVDSQVTMMFWYRQQPGQSLTLIATANQGSEATYESGFVIDKFPISRPNLTFSTLTVSNMSPEDSSIYLCSVADDSNQPQHFGDGTRLSIL.

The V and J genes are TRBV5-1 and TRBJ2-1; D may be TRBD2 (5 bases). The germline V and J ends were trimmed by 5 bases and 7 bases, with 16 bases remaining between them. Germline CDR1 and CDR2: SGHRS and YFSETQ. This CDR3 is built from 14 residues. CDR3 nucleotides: TGCGCCAGCAGGGCCCCCCCAAGGAGGAATGAGCAGTTCTTC. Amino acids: CASRAPPRRNEQFF.

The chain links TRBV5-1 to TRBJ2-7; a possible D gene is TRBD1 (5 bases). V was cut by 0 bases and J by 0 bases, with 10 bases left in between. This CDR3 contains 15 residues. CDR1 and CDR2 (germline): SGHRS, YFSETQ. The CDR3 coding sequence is TGCGCCAGCAGCTTGGGGACGACAGCCTCCTACGAGCAGTACTTC. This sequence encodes CASSLGTTASYEQYF.

CDR3 protein: CASSWGGSSGRDRQETQYF. CDR3 sequence (DNA): TGTGCCAGCAGCTGGGGGGGTTCAAGCGGGAGGGACAGACAAGAGACCCAGTACTTC. The rearrangement links TRBV28 to TRBJ2-5, with 10 positions matching TRBD2. Per the germline V gene, CDR1 is MDHEN and CDR2 is SYDVKM. The CDR3 runs 19 residues. With V trimmed by 6 bases and J by 2 bases, 18 bases remained unmatched.

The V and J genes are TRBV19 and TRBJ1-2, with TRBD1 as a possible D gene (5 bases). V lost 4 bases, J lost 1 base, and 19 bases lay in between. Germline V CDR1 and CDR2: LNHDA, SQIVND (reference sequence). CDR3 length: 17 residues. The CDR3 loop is CASSNRDFQEGNYGYTF. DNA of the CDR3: TGTGCCAGTAGTAACCGGGACTTCCAGGAGGGTAACTATGGCTACACCTTC. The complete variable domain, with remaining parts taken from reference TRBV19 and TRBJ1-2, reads DGGITQSPKYLFRKEGQNVTLSCEQNLNHDAMYWYRQDPGQGLRLIYYSQIVNDFQKGDIAEGYSVSREKKESFPLTVTSAQKNPTAFYLCASSNRDFQEGNYGYTFGSGTRLTVV.

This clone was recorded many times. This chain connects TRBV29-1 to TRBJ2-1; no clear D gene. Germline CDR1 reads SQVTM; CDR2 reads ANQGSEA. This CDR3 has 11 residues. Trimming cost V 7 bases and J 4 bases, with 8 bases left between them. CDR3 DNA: TGCAGCGCTACACTATACAATGAGCAGTTCTTC. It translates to CSATLYNEQFF.

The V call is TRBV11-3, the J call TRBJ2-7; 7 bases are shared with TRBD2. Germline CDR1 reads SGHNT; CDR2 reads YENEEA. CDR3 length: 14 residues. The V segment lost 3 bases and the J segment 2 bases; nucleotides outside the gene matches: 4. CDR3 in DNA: TGTGCCAGCAGCTTCGGGGAGGGGCCCTACGAGCAGTACTTC. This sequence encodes CASSFGEGPYEQYF.

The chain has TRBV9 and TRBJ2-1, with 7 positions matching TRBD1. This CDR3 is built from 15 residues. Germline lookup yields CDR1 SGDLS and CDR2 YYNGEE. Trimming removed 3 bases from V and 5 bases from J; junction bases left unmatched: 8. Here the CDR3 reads CASSGVADRNNEQFF. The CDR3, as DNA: TGTGCCAGCAGCGGGGTTGCGGACAGGAACAATGAGCAGTTCTTC.

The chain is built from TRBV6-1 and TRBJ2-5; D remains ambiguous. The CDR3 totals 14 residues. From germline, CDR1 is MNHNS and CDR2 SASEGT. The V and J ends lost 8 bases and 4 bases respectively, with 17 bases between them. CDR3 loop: CASLELVRGETQYF. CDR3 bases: TGTGCCAGCCTCGAGCTAGTACGTGGAGAGACCCAGTACTTC.

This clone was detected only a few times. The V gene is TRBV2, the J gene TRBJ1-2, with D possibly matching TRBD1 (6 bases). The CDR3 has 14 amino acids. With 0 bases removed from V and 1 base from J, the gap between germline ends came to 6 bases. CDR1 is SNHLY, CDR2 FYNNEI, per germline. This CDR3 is CASSEADSNYGYTF. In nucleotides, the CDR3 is TGTGCCAGCAGTGAAGCGGACAGTAACTATGGCTACACCTTC.

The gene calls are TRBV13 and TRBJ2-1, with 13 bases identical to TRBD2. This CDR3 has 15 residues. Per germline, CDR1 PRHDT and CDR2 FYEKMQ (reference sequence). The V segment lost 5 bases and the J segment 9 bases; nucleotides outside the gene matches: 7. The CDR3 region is CASSPRTSGSTEQFF. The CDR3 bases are TGTGCCAGCAGCCCTCGGACTAGCGGGAGTACTGAGCAGTTCTTC.

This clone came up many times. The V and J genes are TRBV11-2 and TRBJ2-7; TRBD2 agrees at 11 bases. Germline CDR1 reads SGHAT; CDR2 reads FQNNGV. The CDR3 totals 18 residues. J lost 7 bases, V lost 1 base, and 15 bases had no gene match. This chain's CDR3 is CASSLGLAGLRTPGEQYF. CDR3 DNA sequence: TGTGCCAGCAGCTTAGGACTAGCGGGGCTACGGACTCCGGGGGAGCAGTACTTC.

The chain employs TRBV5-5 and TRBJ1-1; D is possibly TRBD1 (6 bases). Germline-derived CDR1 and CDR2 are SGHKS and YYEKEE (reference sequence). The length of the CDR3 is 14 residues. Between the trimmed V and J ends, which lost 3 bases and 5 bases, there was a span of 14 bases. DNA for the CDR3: TGTGCCAGCAGCTCGGGTACAGGGTTGACTGAAGCTTTCTTT. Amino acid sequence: CASSSGTGLTEAFF. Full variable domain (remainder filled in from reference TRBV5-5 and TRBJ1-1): DAGVTQSPTHLIKTRGQQVTLRCSPISGHKSVSWYQQVLGQGPQFIFQYYEKEERGRGNFPDRFSARQFPNYSSELNVNALLLGDSALYLCASSSGTGLTEAFFGQGTRLTVV.

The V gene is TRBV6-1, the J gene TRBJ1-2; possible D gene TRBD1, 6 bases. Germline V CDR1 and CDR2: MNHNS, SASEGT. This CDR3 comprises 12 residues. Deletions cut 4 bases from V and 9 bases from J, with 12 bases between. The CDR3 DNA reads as TGTGCCAGCAGTGGGGACAACGGAAGCTACACCTTC. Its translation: CASSGDNGSYTF.

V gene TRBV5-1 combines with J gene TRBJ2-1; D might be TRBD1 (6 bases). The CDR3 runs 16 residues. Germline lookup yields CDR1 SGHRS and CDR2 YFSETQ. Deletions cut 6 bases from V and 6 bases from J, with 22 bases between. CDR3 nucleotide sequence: TGCGCCAGCAAACGGTACCGGACAGTCTCCCGCAATGAGCAGTTCTTC. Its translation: CASKRYRTVSRNEQFF.

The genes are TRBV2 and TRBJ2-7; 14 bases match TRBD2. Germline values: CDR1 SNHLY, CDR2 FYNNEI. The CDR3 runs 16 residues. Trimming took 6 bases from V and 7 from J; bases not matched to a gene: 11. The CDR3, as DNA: TGTGCCAGCAGCCGAGGGACTAGCGGGAGCCTTTGGGAGCAGTACTTC. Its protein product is CASSRGTSGSLWEQYF.

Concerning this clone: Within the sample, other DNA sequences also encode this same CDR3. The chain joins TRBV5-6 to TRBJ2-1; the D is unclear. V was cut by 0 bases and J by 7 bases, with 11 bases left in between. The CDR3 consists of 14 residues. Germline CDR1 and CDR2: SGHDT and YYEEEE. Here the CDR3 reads CASSLGFSDNEQFF. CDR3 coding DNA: TGTGCCAGCAGCTTGGGTTTTTCTGATAATGAGCAGTTCTTC.